The 27 T cell receptor beta chains listed next were all sequenced from one sample in a study of cytomegalovirus exposure and HLA in healthy donors. Sequenced by immunoSEQ multiplex PCR; TCRdb stores in-frame clones only, minus some. The table records 160,000 or so clones, approximately 87% of them present only once. Sequences were obtained from PBMCs. The receptor source for this set is a woman aged 25-40 years in good health and CMV-seronegative.

Only a few counts were recorded for this clone. Here the CDR3 reads CASSLSGPPGSGELFF. The CDR3 DNA follows: TGTGCCAGCAGCTTAAGTGGGCCGCCCGGGAGCGGGGAGCTGTTTTTT. The chain carries TRBV11-2 and TRBJ2-2, with D possibly matching TRBD2 (6 bases). The CDR3 is 16 amino acids. Looked up from germline, CDR1 is SGHAT and CDR2 is FQNNGV. The V end lost 2 bases, the J end lost 7 bases, and 17 bases lay between the germline ends.

The chain uses TRBV6-1 and TRBJ2-3; D ambiguous. V was cut by 2 bases and J by 0 bases, with 12 bases left in between. The CDR3 spans 16 residues. Germline-derived CDR1 and CDR2 are MNHNS and SASEGT. Here the CDR3 DNA reads TGTGCCAGCAGTGAACAAACCCTGGCAAGCACAGATACGCAGTATTTT. It specifies CASSEQTLASTDTQYF.

This clone was observed once. This chain connects TRBV9 to TRBJ2-5; perhaps TRBD1 as D (5 bases). CDR1 is SGDLS, CDR2 YYNGEE, per germline. V dropped 0 bases and J dropped 3 bases, with 21 bases sitting between them. The CDR3 has 18 residues. The CDR3 spells CASSVEGWGPTSKETQYF. In nucleotides, the CDR3 is TGTGCCAGCAGCGTAGAGGGCTGGGGCCCTACCAGCAAAGAGACCCAGTACTTC.

The chain has TRBV4-1 and TRBJ2-7; a weak D match, TRBD1 (6 bases). Deletions cut 3 bases from V and 5 bases from J, with 14 bases between. The CDR3 loop spans 14 amino acids. Germline CDR1 MGHRA, CDR2 YSYEKL. CDR3: CASSQGQGNHEQYF. The CDR3, as DNA: TGCGCCAGCAGCCAGGGACAAGGGAACCACGAGCAGTACTTC.

The chain has TRBV6-5 and TRBJ2-7; 7 bases align to TRBD1. The junction had 2 bases not matched to a gene; V was cut back by 5 bases and J by 4 bases. Germline V gene data show CDR1 as MNHEY and CDR2 as SVGAGI. This CDR3 region has 12 residues. CDR3 bases: TGTGCCAGCAGTCCGGACAGGTACGAGCAGTACTTC. Amino acid sequence: CASSPDRYEQYF.

This chain uses TRBV27 with TRBJ1-2, with D possibly matching TRBD1 (6 bases). Trimming left V 5 bases short and J 8 bases short, with 24 bases between. Germline V CDR1 and CDR2: MNHEY, SMNVEV (reference sequence). The CDR3 sequence is 16 residues long. As DNA, the CDR3 is TGTGCCAGCAGTACCTGGGACATCAGGGATAGTGTGGGCTACACCTTC. It translates to CASSTWDIRDSVGYTF.

This clone occurred once. Other DNA sequences in this sample translate to the same CDR3. This sequence joins TRBV6-5 and TRBJ2-7, with D perhaps TRBD1 (8 bases). V dropped 3 bases and J dropped 5 bases, with 17 bases sitting between them. This CDR3 comprises 15 residues. Germline CDR1 and CDR2: MNHEY and SVGAGI. Here the CDR3 reads CASSYWRTGRDEQYF. Here the CDR3 DNA reads TGTGCCAGCAGTTATTGGAGGACAGGGAGGGACGAGCAGTACTTC.

The chain is built from TRBV4-1 and TRBJ2-7; D call uncertain. Looked up from germline, CDR1 is MGHRA and CDR2 is YSYEKL. V gave up 1 base and J gave up 4 bases, with 8 bases separating them. The CDR3 sequence is 13 residues long. CDR3 bases: TGCGCCAGCAGCCAAGCGGTAGAATACGAGCAGTACTTC. This translates into CASSQAVEYEQYF.

The DNA for the CDR3 is TGCGCCAGCAGCCCCGGACAGGGCGGCTATGGCTACACCTTC. Its translation is CASSPGQGGYGYTF. The gene calls are TRBV4-3 and TRBJ1-2; 8 positions agree with TRBD1. V was clipped by 4 bases and J by 4 bases; unmatched bases: 5. Germline V gives CDR1 LGHNA, CDR2 YSLEER. This CDR3 has 14 amino acids.

About this clone: The same CDR3 is also encoded by other DNA sequences in this sample. The V and J genes are TRBV6-5 and TRBJ1-2, with 9 bases matching TRBD1. The ends lost 8 bases at V and 8 bases at J; junction bases unmatched: 6. The CDR3 is 12 residues long. Germline V gives CDR1 MNHEY, CDR2 SVGAGI. The CDR3 spells CASRRTGEGYTF. Here the CDR3 DNA reads TGTGCCAGCCGAAGGACAGGGGAAGGCTACACCTTC.

This clone was observed a single time. V and J are TRBV6-5 and TRBJ2-7, with 7 positions matching TRBD1. Germline lookup yields CDR1 MNHEY and CDR2 SVGAGI. Unmatched junction bases numbered 12, after V lost 8 bases and J lost 5 bases. The CDR3 is 14 amino acids. CDR3 amino acids: CASAITGTDNEQYF. The CDR3 nucleotides read TGTGCCAGCGCTATTACCGGGACAGACAACGAGCAGTACTTC.

In this sample, this clone turned up once. The chain recombines TRBV2 with TRBJ1-1; D is ambiguous. V lost 0 bases, J lost 1 base, and 6 bases lay in between. The CDR3 is made up of 14 amino acids. Germline CDR1 SNHLY, CDR2 FYNNEI. CDR3 amino acids: CASSEAAWNTEAFF. Here the CDR3 DNA reads TGTGCCAGCAGTGAAGCGGCATGGAACACTGAAGCTTTCTTT.

The rearrangement links TRBV5-1 to TRBJ1-4; no reliable D call. The CDR3 totals 17 residues. CDR1 and CDR2 (germline): SGHRS, YFSETQ. Trimming took 3 bases from V and 0 from J, leaving 15 bases between them. CDR3 region: CASSSAVAHPTNEKLFF. The CDR3 DNA is TGCGCCAGCAGCTCTGCCGTCGCACACCCAACTAATGAAAAACTGTTTTTT.

V and J are TRBV19 and TRBJ1-5, with TRBD1 matching 7 bases. CDR1 is LNHDA and CDR2 is SQIVND in the germline V gene (reference sequence). The CDR3 has 17 residues. With 3 bases clipped from V and 2 bases from J, the junction kept 10 bases outside the gene matches. CDR3 sequence reads: CASSILFDRAGNQPQHF. CDR3 in DNA: TGTGCCAGTAGTATTCTCTTTGACAGGGCGGGCAATCAGCCCCAGCATTTT.

The rearrangement joins TRBV19 to TRBJ1-2; D not certain. V lost 5 bases and J lost 4, with 17 bases in between. Germline V gives CDR1 LNHDA, CDR2 SQIVND (reference sequence). This CDR3 spans 15 amino acids. In DNA, the CDR3 is TGTGCCAGTAGTGGGTCTATGTGGAGTCGCTATGGCTACACCTTC. Protein: CASSGSMWSRYGYTF.

J is TRBJ2-7 and V is TRBV10-3; no firm D call. This CDR3 has 13 amino acids. V was clipped by 2 bases and J by 3 bases, with 8 bases between them. Germline loops: CDR1 ENHRY, CDR2 SYGVKD. The CDR3 sequence: CAISEEVNYEQYF. The CDR3 coding sequence is TGTGCCATCAGTGAGGAGGTGAACTACGAGCAGTACTTC.

This chain connects TRBV5-1 to TRBJ2-2, with a tentative D call TRBD2 (5 bases). Germline V lookup: CDR1 SGHRS, CDR2 YFSETQ. The CDR3 totals 12 residues. Deletions cut 2 bases from V and 10 bases from J, with 9 bases between. The CDR3 is CASSFGETELFF. The CDR3 coding sequence is TGCGCCAGCAGCTTCGGGGAGACGGAGCTGTTTTTT. The full variable domain, its missing parts supplied by reference TRBV5-1 and TRBJ2-2, is KAGVTQTPRYLIKTRGQQVTLSCSPISGHRSVSWYQQTPGQGLQFLFEYFSETQRNKGNFPGRFSGRQFSNSRSEMNVSTLELGDSALYLCASSFGETELFFGEGSRLTVL.

J is TRBJ1-5 and V is TRBV5-1; the D gene is possibly TRBD1 (5 bases). The germline V and J ends were trimmed by 0 bases and 5 bases, with 12 bases remaining between them. The CDR3 is made up of 15 amino acids. CDR1 is SGHRS, CDR2 YFSETQ, per germline. The CDR3 loop is CASSLEGARDQPQHF. The CDR3 DNA reads TGCGCCAGCAGCTTGGAAGGGGCAAGGGATCAGCCCCAGCATTTT. Complete variable domain (other parts from reference TRBV5-1 and TRBJ1-5): KAGVTQTPRYLIKTRGQQVTLSCSPISGHRSVSWYQQTPGQGLQFLFEYFSETQRNKGNFPGRFSGRQFSNSRSEMNVSTLELGDSALYLCASSLEGARDQPQHFGDGTRLSIL.

V gene TRBV10-3 combines with J gene TRBJ1-2; D is perhaps TRBD1 (5 bases). CDR3 length: 13 amino acids. V was trimmed by 7 bases and J by 3 bases, leaving 12 bases between them. Germline V gene sequence: CDR1 ENHRY, CDR2 SYGVKD. CDR3 amino acids: CAINSGRDYGYTF. CDR3 DNA sequence: TGTGCCATCAATTCAGGGAGGGACTATGGCTACACCTTC.

The chain carries TRBV7-9 and TRBJ2-5; 7 bases fit TRBD1. The CDR3 sequence is 14 residues long. Trimming cost V 5 bases and J 2 bases; bases outside gene matches: 5. CDR1 is SEHNR, CDR2 FQNEAQ, per germline (reference sequence). The CDR3 DNA reads TGTGCCAGCAGCCGGGACAGAGAACAAGAGACCCAGTACTTC. Protein product: CASSRDREQETQYF.

Concerning this clone: Other DNA sequences in the same sample also yield this CDR3. This rearrangement joins TRBV5-1 to TRBJ2-3, with TRBD1 identical over 8 bases. Germline V gene sequence: CDR1 SGHRS, CDR2 YFSETQ. The CDR3 consists of 14 residues. V shed 0 bases, J shed 3 bases, and the junction held 0 bases outside the gene matches. The CDR3 nucleotides are TGCGCCAGCAGCTTGGGGACAGGGACAGATACGCAGTATTTT. Its protein is CASSLGTGTDTQYF. Variable domain in full (rest from reference TRBV5-1 and TRBJ2-3): KAGVTQTPRYLIKTRGQQVTLSCSPISGHRSVSWYQQTPGQGLQFLFEYFSETQRNKGNFPGRFSGRQFSNSRSEMNVSTLELGDSALYLCASSLGTGTDTQYFGPGTRLTVL.

With regard to this clone: Germline and junction disagree at one end, which may indicate a read error. The chain carries TRBV5-6 and TRBJ1-2; 7 bases map to TRBD1. The CDR3 is made up of 16 amino acids. In germline, CDR1 is SGHDT, CDR2 YYEEEE. The CDR3 DNA reads TGTGCCAGCAGCTGGACTGCTCAGACAGGGTGGCGGCCGGGGGACTTC. Translating gives CASSWTAQTGWRPGDF.

This chain connects TRBV2 to TRBJ1-3, with 7 bases aligning to TRBD1. V lost 8 bases, J lost 7 bases, and 14 bases stayed unmatched. The CDR3 contains 15 residues. Per germline, CDR1 SNHLY and CDR2 FYNNEI. CDR3 DNA sequence: TGTGCCAGCCGATGGGGACAGCCAAGATTTAACACCATATATTTT. Protein product: CASRWGQPRFNTIYF. The full variable domain, its missing parts supplied by reference TRBV2 and TRBJ1-3, is EPEVTQTPSHQVTQMGQEVILRCVPISNHLYFYWYRQILGQKVEFLVSFYNNEISEKSEIFDDQFSVERPDGSNFTLKIRSTKLEDSAMYFCASRWGQPRFNTIYFGEGSWLTVV.

The chain has TRBV6-4 and TRBJ2-3; the match to TRBD2 covers 13 bases. The CDR3 covers 15 residues. Germline CDR1 and CDR2: MRHNA and SNTAGT. V dropped 6 bases and J dropped 5; count of bases not matched to a gene: 5. DNA of the CDR3: TGTGCCAGCAGCGCAACTAGCGGGGGGGAAGATACGCAGTATTTT. Amino acids: CASSATSGGEDTQYF.

CDR3 protein: CASSVAGSDEQYF. The CDR3 nucleotides are TGCGCCAGCAGTGTGGCAGGGTCGGACGAGCAGTACTTC. The chain uses TRBV10-2 and TRBJ2-7; D possibly corresponds to TRBD1 (5 bases). Trimming shortened V by 4 bases and J by 5 bases, and 12 bases separated the two germline ends. The CDR3 runs to 13 residues. Germline V gives CDR1 WSHSY, CDR2 SAAADI.

This chain links TRBV29-1 with TRBJ1-1; a weak D match, TRBD1 (5 bases). The germline V gene has CDR1 SQVTM and CDR2 ANQGSEA. Between the trimmed V and J ends, which lost 7 bases and 4 bases, there was a span of 13 bases. The CDR3 consists of 12 residues. The CDR3 sequence: CSGRGAGTEAFF. The CDR3, as DNA: TGCAGCGGACGTGGGGCTGGCACTGAAGCTTTCTTT.

V and J are TRBV7-9 and TRBJ1-2; the match to TRBD1 covers 8 bases. Per the germline V gene, CDR1 is SEHNR and CDR2 is FQNEAQ (reference sequence). Trimming removed 5 bases from V and 2 bases from J; junction bases left unmatched: 4. The CDR3 has 14 amino acids. The CDR3 sequence: CASSPRTGNYGYTF. The CDR3 coding sequence is TGTGCCAGCAGCCCTAGGACAGGGAACTATGGCTACACCTTC.